The source of this TCR beta chain is a study of blood T cell repertoires in COVID-19. Overall study: Samples representing acute and convalescent COVID-19 were sourced from the United States, Italy and Spain.

Clones were sequenced by immunoSEQ multiplex PCR, and TCRdb holds only the in-frame ones, with some missing. The table includes about 15,000 clones, 80% to 90% detected once. The CDR3 extends over 13 amino acids. V lost 4 bases, J lost 2 bases, and 6 bases lay in between. Germline V CDR1 and CDR2: LGHDT, YNNKEL (reference sequence). This chain uses TRBV3-1 (or the pseudogene TRBV3-2) with TRBJ1-5, with D uncertain. This clonotype was obtained from a man aged 65 to 79 in a cohort sampled during active COVID-19. Sequencing was performed on peripheral blood. The CDR3: CASSLSGNQPQHF. The CDR3 nucleotides read TGTGCCAGCAGCCTCTCGGGCAATCAGCCCCAGCATTTT.